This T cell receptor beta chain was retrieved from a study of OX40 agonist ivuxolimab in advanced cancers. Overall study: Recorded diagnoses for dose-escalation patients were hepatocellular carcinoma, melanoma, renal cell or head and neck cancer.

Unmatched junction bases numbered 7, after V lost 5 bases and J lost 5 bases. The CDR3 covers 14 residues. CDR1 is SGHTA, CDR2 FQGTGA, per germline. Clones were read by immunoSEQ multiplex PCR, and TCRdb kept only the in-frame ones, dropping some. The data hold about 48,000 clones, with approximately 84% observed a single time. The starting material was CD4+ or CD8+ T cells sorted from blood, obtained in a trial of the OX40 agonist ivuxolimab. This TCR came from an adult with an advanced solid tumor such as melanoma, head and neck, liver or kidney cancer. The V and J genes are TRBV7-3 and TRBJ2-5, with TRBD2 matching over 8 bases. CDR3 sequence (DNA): TGTGCCAGCAGCCCAGGACAGCGGGGGGAGACCCAGTACTTC. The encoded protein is CASSPGQRGETQYF.